The rows below give T cell receptor beta chains drawn from one sample of a study of cytomegalovirus exposure and HLA in healthy donors. The assay was immunoSEQ multiplex PCR, and TCRdb's table has in-frame clones only and misses some. The sample lists roughly 150,000 clones, 65% to 80% occurring once. Sequenced material: PBMCs. The source is a male donor in good health and CMV-seronegative. The CDR3 runs from the conserved cysteine through the conserved F or W. A D gene is named only where the DNA matches it firmly. A row's size may be missing; if present it is once, few, many or a size class.

>.|.|TRBJ2-7|TRBV19
TGTGCCAGTAAGGGGCTCTCCTACGAGCAGTACTTC
CASKGLSYEQYF
>TRBD1|.|TRBJ1-5|TRBV28
TGTGCCAGCAGCTCGGGACAGGGCAATCAGCCCCAGCATTTT
CASSSGQGNQPQHF
>.|.|TRBJ2-7|TRBV4-2
TGTGCCAGCAGCTCCGTTGAGGGATCTGACTACGAGCAGTACTTC
CASSSVEGSDYEQYF
>.|.|TRBJ2-7|TRBV5-5
TGTGCCAGCAGCTTGGCGGTGACCTACGAGCAGTACTTC
CASSLAVTYEQYF
>TRBD2|.|TRBJ2-3|TRBV2
TGTGCCAGCAGTCCGACTAGCGGTACGCAGTATTTT
CASSPTSGTQYF
>.|.|TRBJ2-5|TRBV19
TGTGCCAGTACCCTAGCCCACAGGGACCAAGAGACCCAGTACTTC
CASTLAHRDQETQYF
>.|.|TRBJ1-1|TRBV5-1
TGCGCCAGCACTGACCACAGGACTGAAGCTTTCTTT
CASTDHRTEAFF
>TRBD2|hyperexpanded|TRBJ2-3|TRBV4-3
TGCGCCAGCAGCCAAGATCTAGCGGGAGGGCCAGATACGCAGTATTTT
CASSQDLAGGPDTQYF
>TRBD1|.|TRBJ1-2|TRBV18
TGTGCCAGCTCAGCGGGACCGGGACAGGGGATCTATGGCTACACCTTC
CASSAGPGQGIYGYTF
>.|.|TRBJ1-5|TRBV2
TGTGCCAGCAGTGAAGGGCCAGATCAGCCCCAGCATTTT
CASSEGPDQPQHF
>TRBD1|.|TRBJ2-5|TRBV18
TGTGCCAGCTCACCACCGACAGGGGAAGAGACCCAGTACTTC
CASSPPTGEETQYF
>.|.|TRBJ2-5|TRBV28
TGTGCCAGCAGTTCCCCGGGAGCCGGCGAAGAGACCCAGTACTTC
CASSSPGAGEETQYF
>TRBD2|.|TRBJ2-3|TRBV11-2
TGTGCCAGCAGCCTAGTGGCGGGAGGAAGGACAGATACGCAGTATTTT
CASSLVAGGRTDTQYF
>TRBD2|few|TRBJ2-1|TRBV6-5
TGTGCCAGCAGCGCGGGGGGCCTCAATGAGCAGTTCTTC
CASSAGGLNEQFF
>TRBD1|.|TRBJ1-5|TRBV6-1
TGTGCCAGCAGTGAGGGGGGACAGTTTAGCAATCAGCCCCAGCATTTT
CASSEGGQFSNQPQHF
>TRBD1|.|TRBJ2-5|TRBV28
TGTGCCACACAGGGGGCCGGGGAGACCCAGTACTTC
CATQGAGETQYF
>.|few|TRBJ2-4|TRBV19
TGTGCCAGTAGTATAGGTCGGACAGCGGCCAAAAACATTCAGTACTTC
CASSIGRTAAKNIQYF
>.|.|TRBJ2-1|TRBV5-1
TGCGCCAGCAGCTCGGCCCTAGGCAATGAGCAGTTCTTC
CASSSALGNEQFF
>TRBD1|.|TRBJ1-1|TRBV18
TGTGCCAGCTCACCGGGGACAGGGAGGAACACTGAAGCTTTCTTT
CASSPGTGRNTEAFF
>.|few|TRBJ1-2|TRBV7-9
TGTGCCAGCAGCTCTGCGGACACTGGCTACACCTTC
CASSSADTGYTF
>.|.|TRBJ2-3|TRBV25-1
TGTGCCAGCAGTGCCGCCCCCACAGGTGGGGGGGATACGCAGTATTTT
CASSAAPTGGGDTQYF
>TRBD1|.|TRBJ2-5|TRBV2
TGTGCCAGCAACCGGGACAGGGCCTATGGAGAGACCCAGTACTTC
CASNRDRAYGETQYF
>TRBD1|.|TRBJ1-6|TRBV9
TGTGCCAGCAGCCCAGGACAGGGAGGGAATTCACCCCTCCACTTT
CASSPGQGGNSPLHF
>TRBD1|.|TRBJ2-7|TRBV18
TGTGCCAGCTCACAACAGGGGAACGAGCAGTACTTC
CASSQQGNEQYF
>TRBD1|.|TRBJ2-2|TRBV10-3
TGTGCCACCGACAGGGAAAGGAACACCGGGGAGCTGTTTTTT
CATDRERNTGELFF
>.|.|TRBJ2-7|TRBV11-2
TGTGCCAGCAGCTTCGGTTCCAACGAGCAGTACTTC
CASSFGSNEQYF
>TRBD1|once|TRBJ1-5|TRBV5-5
TGTGCCAGCAGCTTGGGGACAGGGAATCAGCCCCAGCATTTT
CASSLGTGNQPQHF
>.|.|TRBJ1-5|TRBV19
TGTGCCAGTAGTCGGGCGGTTCTACGGGGGGTGTTAAATCAGCCCCAGCATTTT
CASSRAVLRGVLNQPQHF
>.|.|TRBJ1-5|TRBV2
TGTGCCAGCAGTGATTTGTTGCGCGGTGCTCAGCCCCAGCATTTT
CASSDLLRGAQPQHF
>.|.|TRBJ1-4|TRBV29-1
TGCAGCGTCGGTGACCGAGGCATTAATGAAAAACTGTTTTTT
CSVGDRGINEKLFF
>.|once|TRBJ2-1|TRBV19
TGTGCCAGTCAATTTGCCCCGAGCTCCTACAATGAGCAGTTCTTC
CASQFAPSSYNEQFF
>.|.|TRBJ2-5|TRBV5-1
TGCGCCAGCAGCTTAGGGACTGCCAATCAAGAGACCCAGTACTTC
CASSLGTANQETQYF
>TRBD2|.|TRBJ2-3|TRBV11-2
TGTGCCAGCAGCTTAGGTAGTAGCGGGGGAGTCTCGGATACGCAGTATTTT
CASSLGSSGGVSDTQYF
>.|.|TRBJ2-7|TRBV4-3
TGCGCCAGCAGTTCCGCGGCACAGGAAAGCTACGAGCAGTACTTC
CASSSAAQESYEQYF
>TRBD2|.|TRBJ2-7|TRBV5-4
TGTGCCAGCAGCACTAGCGGCTACGAGCAGTACTTC
CASSTSGYEQYF
>TRBD1|.|TRBJ1-2|TRBV2
TGTGCCAGCAGTGAATATCAAGGGGGCCGGGGCTACACCTTC
CASSEYQGGRGYTF
>TRBD1|.|TRBJ1-1|TRBV14
TGTGCCAGCAGCCAACGGACAGGGTGGAACACTGAAGCTTTCTTT
CASSQRTGWNTEAFF
>TRBD2|.|TRBJ2-5|TRBV6-4
TGTGCCAGCAGTGACTCGGGGGGTGAGGGGCTAGCGGTGGAAGAGACCCAGTACTTC
CASSDSGGEGLAVEETQYF
>TRBD1|.|TRBJ1-5|TRBV6-1
TGTGCCAGCAGTGAGAACAGGGGTGGATATCAGCCCCAGCATTTT
CASSENRGGYQPQHF
>.|.|TRBJ2-7|TRBV11-2
TGTGCCAGCAGCTTAGATCGGCAGCGGTTAAGTCACTTC
CASSLDRQRLSHF
>.|.|TRBJ2-1|TRBV28
TGTGCCAGCAGTTCCCCTAGTCTAGGGGGATACAATGAGCAGTTCTTC
CASSSPSLGGYNEQFF
>TRBD2|.|TRBJ2-1|TRBV11-2
TGTGCCAGCAGCTTACTAGCGGGAGGGCTCAATGAGCAGTTCTTC
CASSLLAGGLNEQFF
>.|.|TRBJ2-1|TRBV4-1
TGCGCCAGCGGAGGGGCAGCCTACAATGAGCAGTTCTTC
CASGGAAYNEQFF
>.|.|TRBJ2-7|TRBV9
TGTGCCAGCAGCGCCCAGGGGCGCGTAGGCTACGAGCAGTACTTC
CASSAQGRVGYEQYF
>TRBD2|.|TRBJ2-1|TRBV28
TGTGCCAGCAGTATACTAGCGGGAGGATTCGACAATGAGCAGTTCTTC
CASSILAGGFDNEQFF